This passage covers 3 T cell receptor beta chains from one sample sequenced in a study of T cells in Graves' hyperthyroidism and ophthalmopathy. RNA transcripts yielded amplified TCR beta CDR3 regions. The primer set for the first-round RT-PCR of the TCR CDR3 was HTBI. TCRdb passed the multiplex PCR reads through MiXCR, listing each CDR3 protein once. The sample lists under 250,000 distinct CDR3 sequences, roughly a sixth occurring once. Sequenced sample: blood. The receptors were gathered from a man in his forties or fifties with Graves' hyperthyroidism.

This rearrangement joins TRBV7-2 to TRBJ2-5; 10 nucleotides agree with TRBD1. Germline loops: CDR1 SGHTA, CDR2 FQGNSA. The CDR3 runs 15 residues. Germline trimming cut 4 bases from V and 5 bases from J; bases unmatched to any gene: 7. The CDR3 is CASSSATGGSETQYF. The CDR3 nucleotides read TGTGCCAGCAGCTCGGCGACAGGGGGCTCGGAGACCCAGTACTTC.

This clonotype appeared many times. CDR3 nucleotide sequence: TGTGCCAGCAGTTTCGGACTAGCAGCCGTCTACGAGCAGTACTTC. Its translation: CASSFGLAAVYEQYF. This chain links TRBV28 with TRBJ2-7; 8 bases line up with TRBD2. The CDR3 is made up of 15 amino acids. V trimming: 3 bases; J trimming: 3 bases; junction bases outside the gene matches: 7. Germline assignment: CDR1 MDHEN and CDR2 SYDVKM.

This clonotype was observed at least ten times. This chain joins TRBV7-3 and TRBJ2-7; TRBD2 is a possible D gene (6 bases). V lost 5 bases and J 7 bases, leaving 18 bases between the germline ends. The CDR3 runs to 14 residues. Germline V gene data show CDR1 as SGHTA and CDR2 as FQGTGA. The CDR3 sequence is CASSLRGGGTEQYF. CDR3 bases: TGTGCCAGCAGCCTAAGGGGTGGCGGGACGGAGCAGTACTTC.